This TCR beta chain is from a study of blood T cell repertoires in COVID-19. Across the whole study: Material from acute and convalescent COVID-19 was sourced from the United States, Italy and Spain. T cells, B-cell-depleted T cells, or PBMCs provided the cDNA or gDNA that served as material.

Germline V gene lookup returns CDR1 MDHEN and CDR2 SYDVKM. The length of the CDR3 is 17 residues. V was pared by 5 bases and J by 3 bases, with 10 bases of the junction left unmatched. As handled by the study authors: It was from reference gene primer amplification that nucleated cell counts were estimated. Sequencing was performed with immunoSEQ multiplex PCR; in TCRdb, only in-frame clones are kept and a portion is missing. V, J and clone size are those of that table, while D and trimming were read from the DNA. The sample contains some 120,000 clones, 80% of which appear only once. The V gene is TRBV28, the J gene TRBJ2-7, with TRBD2 matching over 13 bases. Sequencing was done on a sample of peripheral blood. The TCR comes from a human donor in a cohort sampled during active COVID-19. The CDR3 here is CASSPHLTSGGNYEQYF. The CDR3 DNA follows: TGTGCCAGCAGTCCTCACCTGACTAGCGGGGGGAACTACGAGCAGTACTTC.